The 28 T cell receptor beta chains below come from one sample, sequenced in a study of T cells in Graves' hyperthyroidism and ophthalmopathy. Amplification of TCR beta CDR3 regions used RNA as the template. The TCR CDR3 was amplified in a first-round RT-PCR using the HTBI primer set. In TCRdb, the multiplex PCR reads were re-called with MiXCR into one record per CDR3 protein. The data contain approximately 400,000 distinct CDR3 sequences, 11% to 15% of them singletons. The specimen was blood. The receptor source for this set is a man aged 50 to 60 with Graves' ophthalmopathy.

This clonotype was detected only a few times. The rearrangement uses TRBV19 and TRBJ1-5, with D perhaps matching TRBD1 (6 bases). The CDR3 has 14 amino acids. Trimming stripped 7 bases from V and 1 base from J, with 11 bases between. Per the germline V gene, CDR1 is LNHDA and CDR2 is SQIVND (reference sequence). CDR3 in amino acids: CASTQGVSNQPQHF. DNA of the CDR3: TGTGCCAGTACACAGGGTGTGAGCAATCAGCCCCAGCATTTT.

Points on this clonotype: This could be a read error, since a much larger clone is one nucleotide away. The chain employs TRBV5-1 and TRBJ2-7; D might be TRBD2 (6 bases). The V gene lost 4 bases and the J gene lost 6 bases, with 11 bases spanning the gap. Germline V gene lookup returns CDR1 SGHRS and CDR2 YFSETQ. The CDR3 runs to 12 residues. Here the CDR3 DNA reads TGCGCCAGCAGCCGGGAGAGTGGCGAGCAGTACTTC. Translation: CASSRESGEQYF.

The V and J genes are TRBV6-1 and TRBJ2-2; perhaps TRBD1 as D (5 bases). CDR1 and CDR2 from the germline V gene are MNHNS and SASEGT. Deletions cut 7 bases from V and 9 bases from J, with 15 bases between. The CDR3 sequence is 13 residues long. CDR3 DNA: TGTGCCAGCACCAGGGCCCTATCCCGGGAGCTGTTTTTT. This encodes CASTRALSRELFF.

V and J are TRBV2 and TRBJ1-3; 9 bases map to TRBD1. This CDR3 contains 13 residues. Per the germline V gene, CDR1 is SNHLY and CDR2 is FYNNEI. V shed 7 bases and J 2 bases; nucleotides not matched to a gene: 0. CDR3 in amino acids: CASNRGPGNTIYF. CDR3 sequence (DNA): TGTGCCAGCAACAGGGGGCCTGGAAACACCATATATTTT.

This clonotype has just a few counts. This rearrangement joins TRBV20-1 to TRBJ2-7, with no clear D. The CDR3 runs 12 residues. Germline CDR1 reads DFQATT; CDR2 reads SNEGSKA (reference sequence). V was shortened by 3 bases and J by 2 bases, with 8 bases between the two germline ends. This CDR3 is CSASRAAYEQYF. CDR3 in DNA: TGCAGTGCTAGTCGTGCAGCCTACGAGCAGTACTTC.

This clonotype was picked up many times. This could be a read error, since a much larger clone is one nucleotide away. CDR3 residues: CASSFDSYEQYF. For the CDR3, the DNA is TGTGCCAGCAGCTTTGACAGCTACGAGCAGTACTTC. The chain uses TRBV7-9 and TRBJ2-7, with D possibly being TRBD1 (5 bases). The ends were cut back, 3 bases at V and 3 bases at J, with 6 bases in the middle. The CDR3 spans 12 residues. Germline CDR1 and CDR2: SEHNR and FQNEAQ (reference sequence).

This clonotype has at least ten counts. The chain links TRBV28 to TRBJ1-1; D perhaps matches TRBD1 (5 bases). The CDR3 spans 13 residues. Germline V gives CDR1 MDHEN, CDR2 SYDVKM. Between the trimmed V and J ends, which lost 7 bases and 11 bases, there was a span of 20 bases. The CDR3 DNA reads TGTGCCAGCATCCCGCGGGGGTACGGGTTGGCTTTCTTT. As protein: CASIPRGYGLAFF.

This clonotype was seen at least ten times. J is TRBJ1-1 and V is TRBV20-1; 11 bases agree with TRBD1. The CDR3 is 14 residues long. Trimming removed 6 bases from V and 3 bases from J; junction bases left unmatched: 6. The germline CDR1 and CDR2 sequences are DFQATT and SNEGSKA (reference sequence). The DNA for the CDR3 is TGCAGTGCCAACTGGGACAGGGGGGACACTGAAGCTTTCTTT. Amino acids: CSANWDRGDTEAFF.

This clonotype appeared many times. CDR3 nucleotide sequence: TGTGCCAGCAGCGACAGAGGAAGAGGGACAGGGTTGGTCGAGACCCAGTACTTC. It encodes CASSDRGRGTGLVETQYF. The chain carries TRBV6-1 and TRBJ2-5; 9 bases agree with TRBD1. With V trimmed by 6 bases and J by 5 bases, 19 bases remained unmatched. CDR3 length: 18 residues. CDR1 is MNHNS, CDR2 SASEGT, per germline.

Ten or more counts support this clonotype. The CDR3, as DNA: TGTGCCAGCAGTGGGGGACAGGGGGCTCACGGCTACACCTTC. It specifies CASSGGQGAHGYTF. The rearrangement uses TRBV6-1 and TRBJ1-2; 12 nucleotides line up with TRBD1. The CDR3 is 14 amino acids. CDR1 MNHNS and CDR2 SASEGT come from the germline V gene. The J segment lost 8 bases and the V segment lost 4 bases, leaving 5 bases of the junction unmatched.

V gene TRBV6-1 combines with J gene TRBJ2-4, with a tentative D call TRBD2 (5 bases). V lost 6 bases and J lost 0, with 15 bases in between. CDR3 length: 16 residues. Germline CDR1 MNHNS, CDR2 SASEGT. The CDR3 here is CASRAPGILAKNIQYF. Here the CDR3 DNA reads TGTGCCAGCAGAGCTCCGGGAATCCTAGCCAAAAACATTCAGTACTTC.

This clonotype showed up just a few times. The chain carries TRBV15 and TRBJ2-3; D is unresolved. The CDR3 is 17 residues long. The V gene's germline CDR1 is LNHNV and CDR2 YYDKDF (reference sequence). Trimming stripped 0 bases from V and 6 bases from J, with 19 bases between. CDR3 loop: CATSRDLVALFRDTQYF. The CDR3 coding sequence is TGTGCCACCAGCAGAGACCTTGTTGCGCTTTTTAGGGATACGCAGTATTTT.

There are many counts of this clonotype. In DNA, the CDR3 is TGTGCCAGCAGTGAAGTGGGGTACTCTGGAAACACCATATATTTT. Translated: CASSEVGYSGNTIYF. The rearrangement uses TRBV6-1 and TRBJ1-3; D remains ambiguous. Germline V CDR1 and CDR2: MNHNS, SASEGT. Trimming took 1 base from V and 0 from J, leaving 7 bases between them. There are 15 residues in the CDR3.

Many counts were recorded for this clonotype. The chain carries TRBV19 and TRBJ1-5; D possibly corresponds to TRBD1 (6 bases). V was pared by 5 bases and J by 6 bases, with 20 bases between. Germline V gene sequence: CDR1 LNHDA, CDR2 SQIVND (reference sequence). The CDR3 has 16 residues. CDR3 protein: CASSVSRGSGAQPQHF. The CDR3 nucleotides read TGTGCCAGTAGTGTCTCCAGGGGATCGGGTGCTCAGCCCCAGCATTTT.

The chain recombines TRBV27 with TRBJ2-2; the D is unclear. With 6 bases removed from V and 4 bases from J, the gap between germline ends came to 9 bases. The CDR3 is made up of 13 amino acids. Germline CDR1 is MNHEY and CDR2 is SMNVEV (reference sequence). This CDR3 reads CASRNGPTGELFF. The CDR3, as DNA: TGTGCCAGCAGGAATGGGCCCACCGGGGAGCTGTTTTTT.

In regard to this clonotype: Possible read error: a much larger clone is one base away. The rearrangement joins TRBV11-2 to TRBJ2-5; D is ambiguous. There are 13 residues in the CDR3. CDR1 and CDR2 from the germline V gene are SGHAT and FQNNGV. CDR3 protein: CASGLFARETQYF. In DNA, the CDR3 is TGTGCCAGCGGCTTATTTGCGCGCGAGACCCAGTACTTC.

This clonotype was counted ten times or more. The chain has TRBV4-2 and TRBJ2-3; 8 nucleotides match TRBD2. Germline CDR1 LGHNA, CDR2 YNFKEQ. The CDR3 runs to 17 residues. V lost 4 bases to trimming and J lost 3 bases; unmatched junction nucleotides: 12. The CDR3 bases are TGTGCCAGCAGCCTTAAGACAACTAGCGGACGGACAGATACGCAGTATTTT. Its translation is CASSLKTTSGRTDTQYF.

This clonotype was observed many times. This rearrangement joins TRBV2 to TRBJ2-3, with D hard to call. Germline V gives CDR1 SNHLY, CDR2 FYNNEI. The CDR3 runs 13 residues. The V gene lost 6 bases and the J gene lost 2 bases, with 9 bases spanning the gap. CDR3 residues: CASRNTPTDTQYF. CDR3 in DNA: TGTGCCAGCAGAAACACACCCACAGATACGCAGTATTTT.

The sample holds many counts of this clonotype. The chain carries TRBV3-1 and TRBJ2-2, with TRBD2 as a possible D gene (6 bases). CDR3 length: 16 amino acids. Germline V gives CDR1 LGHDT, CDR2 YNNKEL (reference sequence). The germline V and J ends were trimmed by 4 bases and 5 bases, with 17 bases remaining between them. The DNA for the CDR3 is TGTGCCAGCAGCCGCAGTCGGGGGAGCAGTACCGGGGAGCTGTTTTTT. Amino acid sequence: CASSRSRGSSTGELFF.

The CDR3 DNA follows: TGCGCCAGCAGCTTGGGTTGGCCCGGGGAGCTGTTTTTT. Its translation is CASSLGWPGELFF. The chain carries TRBV5-1 and TRBJ2-2; D not certain. In germline, CDR1 is SGHRS, CDR2 YFSETQ. The V and J ends lost 0 bases and 6 bases respectively, with 6 bases between them. This CDR3 spans 13 amino acids.

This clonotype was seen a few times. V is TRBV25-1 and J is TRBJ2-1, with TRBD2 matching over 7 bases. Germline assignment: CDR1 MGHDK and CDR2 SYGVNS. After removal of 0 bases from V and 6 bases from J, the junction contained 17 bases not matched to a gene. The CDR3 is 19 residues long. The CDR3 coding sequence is TGTGCCAGCAGTGAATATCTGTCCTCTAGCGGAGGAGAGATCAATGAGCAGTTCTTC. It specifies CASSEYLSSSGGEINEQFF.

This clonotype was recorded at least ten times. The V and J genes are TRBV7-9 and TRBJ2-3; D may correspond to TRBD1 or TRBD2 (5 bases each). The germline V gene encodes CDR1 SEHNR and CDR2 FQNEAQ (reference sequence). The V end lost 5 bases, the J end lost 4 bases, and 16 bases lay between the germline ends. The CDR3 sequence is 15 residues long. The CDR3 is CASSNRDPPADTQYF. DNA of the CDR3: TGTGCCAGCAGCAACCGGGACCCGCCGGCAGATACGCAGTATTTT.

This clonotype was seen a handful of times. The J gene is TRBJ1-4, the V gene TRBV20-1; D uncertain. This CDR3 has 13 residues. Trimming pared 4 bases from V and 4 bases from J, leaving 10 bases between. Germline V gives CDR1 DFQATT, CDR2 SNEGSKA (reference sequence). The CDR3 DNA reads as TGCAGTGCTATGTCCTGGAATAATGAAAAACTGTTTTTT. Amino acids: CSAMSWNNEKLFF.

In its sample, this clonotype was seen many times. CDR3 loop: CASSHPKSISGDNEQFF. CDR3 DNA sequence: TGTGCCAGCAGCCATCCCAAGTCAATCTCAGGGGACAATGAGCAGTTCTTC. This sequence joins TRBV3-1 and TRBJ2-1; D is perhaps TRBD1 (6 bases). The CDR3 consists of 17 residues. V lost 3 bases to trimming and J lost 5 bases, with 20 bases between them. Germline CDR1 is LGHDT and CDR2 is YNNKEL (reference sequence).

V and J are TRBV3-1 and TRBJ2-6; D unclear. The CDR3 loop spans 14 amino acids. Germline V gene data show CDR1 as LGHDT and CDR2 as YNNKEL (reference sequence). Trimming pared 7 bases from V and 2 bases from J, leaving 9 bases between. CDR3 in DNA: TGTGCCAGCATGCTGACGGCTGGGGCCAACGTCCTGACTTTC. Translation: CASMLTAGANVLTF.

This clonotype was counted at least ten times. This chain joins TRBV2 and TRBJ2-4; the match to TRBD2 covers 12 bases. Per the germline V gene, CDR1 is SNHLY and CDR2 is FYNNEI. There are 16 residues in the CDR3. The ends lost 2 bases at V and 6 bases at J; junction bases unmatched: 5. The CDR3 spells CASSETGGLAGNIQYF. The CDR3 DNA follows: TGTGCCAGCAGTGAAACGGGGGGACTAGCGGGAAACATTCAGTACTTC.

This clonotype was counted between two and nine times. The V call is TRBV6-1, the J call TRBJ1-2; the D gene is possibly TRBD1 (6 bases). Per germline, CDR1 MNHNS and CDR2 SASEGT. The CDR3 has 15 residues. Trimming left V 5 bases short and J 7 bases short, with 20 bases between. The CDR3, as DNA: TGTGCCAGCAGTCCTACTATTGACAACAGGGCTGGCTACACCTTC. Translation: CASSPTIDNRAGYTF.

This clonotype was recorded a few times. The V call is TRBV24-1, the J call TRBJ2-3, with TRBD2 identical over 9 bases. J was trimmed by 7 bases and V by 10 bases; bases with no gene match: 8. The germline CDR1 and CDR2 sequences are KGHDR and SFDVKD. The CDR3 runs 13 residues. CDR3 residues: CATETSGVNTQYF. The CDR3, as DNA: TGTGCCACGGAGACTAGCGGTGTGAATACGCAGTATTTT.